A single sample is the source of the 26 T cell receptor beta chains below, sequenced in a study of cytomegalovirus exposure and HLA in healthy donors. PCR involved 60 Vbeta and 13 Jbeta primers. The assay was immunoSEQ multiplex PCR, and TCRdb's table has in-frame clones only and misses some. This sample carries approximately 73,000 clones, roughly 80% of them seen once, and the ten largest clones take approximately 20%. Material for sequencing was PBMCs. These receptor sequences come from a woman aged 40 to 49 in good health and CMV-seropositive.

The chain combines TRBV2 with TRBJ2-7; possible D gene TRBD1, 5 bases. Germline values: CDR1 SNHLY, CDR2 FYNNEI. This CDR3 comprises 13 residues. V was shortened by 4 bases and J by 7 bases, with 14 bases between the two germline ends. This CDR3 is CASSGVGVEEQYF. CDR3 DNA sequence: TGTGCCAGCAGTGGTGTAGGGGTGGAGGAGCAGTACTTC.

The rearrangement uses TRBV29-1 and TRBJ2-7, with 10 bases fitting TRBD1. Germline V gives CDR1 SQVTM, CDR2 ANQGSEA. The CDR3 is made up of 16 amino acids. J lost 4 bases, V lost 5 bases, and 14 bases had no gene match. The CDR3 reads CSVPPPPGQGIYEQYF. The CDR3 region has the DNA TGCAGCGTTCCCCCCCCTCCGGGACAGGGGATATACGAGCAGTACTTC.

This clone was seen a handful of times. The chain joins TRBV7-3 to TRBJ2-1; TRBD1 matches at 7 bases. The CDR3 sequence is 14 residues long. Germline V gene sequence: CDR1 SGHTA, CDR2 FQGTGA. After removal of 5 bases from V and 7 bases from J, the junction contained 8 bases not matched to a gene. The CDR3 spells CASSPNRGRNEQFF. The DNA of the CDR3 is TGTGCCAGCAGCCCAAACAGGGGAAGGAATGAGCAGTTCTTC.

V is TRBV18 and J is TRBJ2-1; no clear D. The V gene lost 4 bases and the J gene lost 3 bases, with 7 bases spanning the gap. This CDR3 has 13 amino acids. Germline CDR1 KGHSH, CDR2 LQKENI. CDR3 sequence: CASSQTIYNEQFF. The CDR3 DNA is TGTGCCAGCTCACAAACTATCTACAATGAGCAGTTCTTC.

The chain combines TRBV4-2 with TRBJ2-3; 11 positions agree with TRBD2. This CDR3 is 16 amino acids long. CDR1 is LGHNA, CDR2 YNFKEQ, per germline. Germline trimming cut 3 bases from V and 3 bases from J; bases unmatched to any gene: 5. For the CDR3, the DNA is TGTGCCAGCAGCCAGGGAACTAGCGGGGGTACAGATACGCAGTATTTT. It specifies CASSQGTSGGTDTQYF.

The chain employs TRBV7-6 and TRBJ2-3, with 7 bases that match TRBD2. Trimming removed 3 bases from V and 2 bases from J; junction bases left unmatched: 11. Per the germline V gene, CDR1 is SGHVS and CDR2 is FNYEAQ. The CDR3 extends over 17 amino acids. The DNA of the CDR3 is TGTGCCAGCAGCTTCTACCCTGGGGCGGGAGCCACAGATACGCAGTATTTT. This encodes CASSFYPGAGATDTQYF.

The sample holds one count of this clone. The chain links TRBV7-3 to TRBJ2-7, with 8 bases matching TRBD1. Germline lookup yields CDR1 SGHTA and CDR2 FQGTGA. The CDR3 sequence is 13 residues long. J gave up 6 bases and V 5 bases, and 6 bases lay outside the gene matches. Here the CDR3 reads CASSPPDRAEQYF. As DNA, the CDR3 is TGTGCCAGCAGCCCCCCGGACAGGGCCGAGCAGTACTTC.

J is TRBJ2-1 and V is TRBV29-1; 13 bases align to TRBD2. This CDR3 is 15 amino acids long. The J segment lost 7 bases and the V segment lost 4 bases, leaving 7 bases of the junction unmatched. Germline V gene data show CDR1 as SQVTM and CDR2 as ANQGSEA. The CDR3 nucleotides read TGCAGCGTTGGCCCACTAGCGGGAGGGTCTAATGAGCAGTTCTTC. Protein: CSVGPLAGGSNEQFF.

The chain links TRBV30 to TRBJ2-3; D is possibly TRBD2 (5 bases). Germline CDR1 is GTSNPN and CDR2 is SVGIG (reference sequence). Trimming took 0 bases from V and 0 from J, leaving 13 bases between them. This CDR3 is 16 amino acids long. Here the CDR3 reads CAWSVGSGSSTDTQYF. The CDR3 DNA is TGTGCCTGGAGTGTAGGGAGTGGGAGTAGCACAGATACGCAGTATTTT.

The CDR3 DNA reads as TGTGCCAGCAGCTTAGAAGACAGGGAATCAAACGAGCAGTACTTC. It specifies CASSLEDRESNEQYF. The chain employs TRBV7-9 and TRBJ2-7; 7 bases match TRBD1. The CDR3 is 15 residues long. Germline V gene lookup returns CDR1 SEHNR and CDR2 FQNEAQ (reference sequence). After removal of 1 base from V and 5 bases from J, the junction contained 8 bases not matched to a gene.

This clone was counted a few times. This chain uses TRBV4-1 with TRBJ2-1; 14 bases fit TRBD2. After removal of 0 bases from V and 8 bases from J, the junction contained 12 bases not matched to a gene. The CDR3 consists of 19 residues. From germline, CDR1 is MGHRA and CDR2 YSYEKL. In nucleotides, the CDR3 is TGCGCCAGCAGCCAAGAAGGGAATGCGGGGACTAGCGGGGGTTATGAGCAGTTCTTC. This codes for CASSQEGNAGTSGGYEQFF.

The rearrangement links TRBV5-6 to TRBJ2-1; D is possibly TRBD1 (7 bases). The germline V and J ends were trimmed by 1 base and 6 bases, with 20 bases remaining between them. The CDR3 sequence is 17 residues long. Germline-derived CDR1 and CDR2 are SGHDT and YYEEEE. CDR3 nucleotide sequence: TGTGCCAGCAGCTTGCGACTGTTTGCAGGGGGACTCAATGAGCAGTTCTTC. It is translated as CASSLRLFAGGLNEQFF.

The chain couples TRBV10-1 to TRBJ2-5, with 9 positions matching TRBD2. V shed 3 bases, J shed 5 bases, and the junction held 10 bases outside the gene matches. This CDR3 is 16 amino acids long. Germline assignment: CDR1 WNHNN and CDR2 SYGVQD (reference sequence). CDR3 sequence (DNA): TGCGCCAGCAGTGATTCGGCGGGAGGGCCCGGGGAGACCCAGTACTTC. The encoded protein is CASSDSAGGPGETQYF.

The chain combines TRBV27 with TRBJ2-7; the D gene is possibly TRBD2 (6 bases). Looked up from germline, CDR1 is MNHEY and CDR2 is SMNVEV (reference sequence). The CDR3 length is 12 residues. V lost 6 bases, J lost 3 bases, and 9 bases lay in between. The CDR3 sequence is CASRGTYYEQYF. The CDR3 nucleotides read TGTGCCAGCAGGGGGACTTACTACGAGCAGTACTTC.

The chain couples TRBV6-5 to TRBJ2-7; TRBD1 matches 9 bases. CDR3 length equals 14 residues. V gave up 6 bases and J gave up 7 bases; unmatched junction bases: 10. Germline lookup yields CDR1 MNHEY and CDR2 SVGAGI. The CDR3: CASSPGQGVGEQYF. CDR3 sequence (DNA): TGTGCCAGCAGCCCGGGACAGGGCGTAGGAGAGCAGTACTTC.

This clone has just a few counts. This chain uses TRBV6-1 with TRBJ2-3; possible D gene TRBD1, 6 bases. V was pared by 3 bases and J by 1 base, with 8 bases between. The CDR3 extends over 14 amino acids. Germline assignment: CDR1 MNHNS and CDR2 SASEGT. CDR3 nucleotides: TGTGCCAGCAGTGACCCAGGGGGCACAGATACGCAGTATTTT. It codes for CASSDPGGTDTQYF.

V usage is TRBV29-1 and J usage is TRBJ2-1; 8 bases are a match to TRBD2. With 4 bases clipped from V and 4 bases from J, the junction kept 3 bases outside the gene matches. Germline V gives CDR1 SQVTM, CDR2 ANQGSEA. The CDR3 has 13 amino acids. The CDR3 protein is CSVGTSQYNEQFF. In nucleotides, the CDR3 is TGCAGCGTTGGGACTAGCCAATACAATGAGCAGTTCTTC.

This rearrangement joins TRBV5-1 to TRBJ1-1; maybe TRBD1 (6 bases). Germline V gives CDR1 SGHRS, CDR2 YFSETQ. The CDR3 spans 18 residues. The V end lost 2 bases, the J end lost 3 bases, and 23 bases lay between the germline ends. The chain's CDR3 is CASSLSTGAVRRDTEAFF. CDR3 DNA sequence: TGCGCCAGCAGCTTATCGACAGGAGCGGTCCGGAGAGACACTGAAGCTTTCTTT.

This clone was observed once. The CDR3 DNA sequence: TGTGCCAGCGGACTAGGGGTCTACGAGCAGTACTTC. Translating gives CASGLGVYEQYF. The J gene is TRBJ2-7, the V gene TRBV2; TRBD2 aligns across 7 bases. CDR3 size: 12 residues. CDR1 SNHLY and CDR2 FYNNEI come from the germline V gene. The ends lost 8 bases at V and 3 bases at J; junction bases unmatched: 4.

This clone was counted between two and nine times. V gene TRBV6-1 combines with J gene TRBJ1-5; a weak D match, TRBD1 (5 bases). Trimming removed 6 bases from V and 3 bases from J, with 15 bases in between. Germline CDR1 MNHNS, CDR2 SASEGT. This CDR3 spans 15 amino acids. This CDR3 reads CASSSWKTVNQPQHF. In nucleotides, the CDR3 is TGTGCCAGCAGCTCTTGGAAGACAGTCAATCAGCCCCAGCATTTT.

This chain uses TRBV11-2 with TRBJ2-3, with TRBD2 matching 10 bases. After removal of 5 bases from V and 4 bases from J, the junction contained 9 bases not matched to a gene. CDR3 length: 16 residues. CDR1 and CDR2 from the germline V gene are SGHAT and FQNNGV. CDR3 in DNA: TGTGCCAGCAGCCACCCCACTAGCGGGGTCTCAGATACGCAGTATTTT. Translating gives CASSHPTSGVSDTQYF.

The chain has TRBV30 and TRBJ2-1, with a tentative D call TRBD2 (6 bases). V was pared by 2 bases and J by 8 bases, with 13 bases between. This CDR3 comprises 13 residues. Germline loops: CDR1 GTSNPN, CDR2 SVGIG (reference sequence). In nucleotides, the CDR3 is TGTGCCTGGAGTAGTCAGCCGGGGGATGAGCAGTTCTTC. Amino acids: CAWSSQPGDEQFF. Full variable domain (missing parts from reference TRBV30 and TRBJ2-1): SQTIHQWPATLVQPVGSPLSLECTVEGTSNPNLYWYRQAAGRGLQLLFYSVGIGQISSEVPQNLSASRPQDRQFILSSKKLLLSDSGFYLCAWSSQPGDEQFFGPGTRLTVL.

This chain links TRBV29-1 with TRBJ2-1; 10 nucleotides align to TRBD2. With 7 bases clipped from V and 10 bases from J, the junction kept 16 bases outside the gene matches. Germline loops: CDR1 SQVTM, CDR2 ANQGSEA. This CDR3 is built from 15 residues. This CDR3 is CSAQIASGSAREQFF. CDR3 bases: TGCAGCGCCCAAATCGCTAGCGGGAGCGCTCGCGAGCAGTTCTTC.

The chain couples TRBV6-6 to TRBJ1-2; 11 bases map to TRBD1. This CDR3 is 16 amino acids long. Unmatched junction bases numbered 8, after V lost 2 bases and J lost 6 bases. Germline CDR1 is MNHNY and CDR2 is SVGAGI (reference sequence). This chain's CDR3 is CASSYRGTGGEDGYTF. The DNA for the CDR3 is TGTGCCAGCAGTTACCGCGGGACAGGGGGTGAAGATGGCTACACCTTC.

This clone has at least ten counts. The rearrangement uses TRBV5-1 and TRBJ1-4; D unresolved. Trimming pared 0 bases from V and 0 bases from J, leaving 12 bases between. Per the germline V gene, CDR1 is SGHRS and CDR2 is YFSETQ. This CDR3 is built from 17 residues. The CDR3 region is CASSLASGSATNEKLFF. For the CDR3, the DNA is TGCGCCAGCAGCTTGGCTTCTGGGAGTGCAACTAATGAAAAACTGTTTTTT.

The chain employs TRBV2 and TRBJ1-1; 7 positions match TRBD1. The CDR3 totals 15 residues. Per the germline V gene, CDR1 is SNHLY and CDR2 is FYNNEI. V lost 3 bases, J lost 4 bases, and 8 bases stayed unmatched. In DNA form, the CDR3 reads TGTGCCAGCAGTGAGTTGGGACAGATTGCCACTGAAGCTTTCTTT. It translates to CASSELGQIATEAFF.